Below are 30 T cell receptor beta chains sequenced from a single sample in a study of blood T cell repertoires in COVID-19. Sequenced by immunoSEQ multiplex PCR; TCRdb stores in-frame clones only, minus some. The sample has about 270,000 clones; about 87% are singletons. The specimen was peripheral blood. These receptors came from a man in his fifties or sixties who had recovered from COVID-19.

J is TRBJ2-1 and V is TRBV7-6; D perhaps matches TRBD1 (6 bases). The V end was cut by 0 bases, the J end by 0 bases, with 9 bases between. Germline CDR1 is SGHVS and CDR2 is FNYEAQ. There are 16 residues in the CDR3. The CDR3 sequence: CASSLATGSSYNEQFF. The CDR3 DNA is TGTGCCAGCAGCTTAGCTACAGGGAGCTCCTACAATGAGCAGTTCTTC.

The CDR3 protein is CASSLTGRNTEAFF. In DNA, the CDR3 is TGCGCCAGCAGCTTGACAGGGAGAAACACTGAAGCTTTCTTT. The V gene is TRBV5-1, the J gene TRBJ1-1, with a tentative D call TRBD1 (6 bases). Germline assignment: CDR1 SGHRS and CDR2 YFSETQ. Trimming pared 1 base from V and 2 bases from J, leaving 9 bases between. There are 14 residues in the CDR3.

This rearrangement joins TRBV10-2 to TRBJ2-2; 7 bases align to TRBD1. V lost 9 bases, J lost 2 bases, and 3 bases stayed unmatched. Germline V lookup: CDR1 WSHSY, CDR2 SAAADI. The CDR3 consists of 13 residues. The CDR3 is CASRGRNTGELFF. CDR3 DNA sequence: TGCGCCAGTAGGGGGCGAAACACCGGGGAGCTGTTTTTT.

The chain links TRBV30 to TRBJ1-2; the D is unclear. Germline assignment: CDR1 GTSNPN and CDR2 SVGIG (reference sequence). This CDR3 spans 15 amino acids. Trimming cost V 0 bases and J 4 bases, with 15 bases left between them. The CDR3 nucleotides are TGTGCCTGGAGTGTACGGGAGGGAGGTTCCTATGGCTACACCTTC. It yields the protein CAWSVREGGSYGYTF.

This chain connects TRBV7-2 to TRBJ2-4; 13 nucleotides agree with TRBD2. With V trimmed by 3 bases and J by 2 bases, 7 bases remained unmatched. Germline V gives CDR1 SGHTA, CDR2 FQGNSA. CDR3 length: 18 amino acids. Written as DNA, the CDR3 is TGTGCCAGCAGCTTCAGCGGGGGGACTAGCGGGACCAAAAACATTCAGTACTTC. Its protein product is CASSFSGGTSGTKNIQYF.

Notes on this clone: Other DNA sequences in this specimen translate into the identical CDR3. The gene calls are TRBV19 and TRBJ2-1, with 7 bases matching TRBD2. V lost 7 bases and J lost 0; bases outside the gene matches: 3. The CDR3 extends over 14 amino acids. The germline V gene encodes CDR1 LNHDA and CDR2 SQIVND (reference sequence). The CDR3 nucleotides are TGTGCCAGTAACCGCGGGGGCTCCTACAATGAGCAGTTCTTC. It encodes CASNRGGSYNEQFF.

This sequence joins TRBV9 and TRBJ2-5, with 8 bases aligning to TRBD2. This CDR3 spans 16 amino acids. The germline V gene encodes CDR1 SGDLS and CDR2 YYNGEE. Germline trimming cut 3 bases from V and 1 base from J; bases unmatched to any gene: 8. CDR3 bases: TGTGCCAGCAGCGAGGACCCCACTAGCGGCCAAGAGACCCAGTACTTC. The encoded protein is CASSEDPTSGQETQYF. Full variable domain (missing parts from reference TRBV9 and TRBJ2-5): DSGVTQTPKHLITATGQRVTLRCSPRSGDLSVYWYQQSLDQGLQFLIQYYNGEERAKGNILERFSAQQFPDLHSELNLSSLELGDSALYFCASSEDPTSGQETQYFGPGTRLLVL.

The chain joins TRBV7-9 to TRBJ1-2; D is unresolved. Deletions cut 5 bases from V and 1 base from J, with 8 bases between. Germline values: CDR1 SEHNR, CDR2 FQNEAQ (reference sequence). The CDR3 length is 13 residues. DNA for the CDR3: TGTGCCAGCAGCCCAGTGAATAACTATGGCTACACCTTC. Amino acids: CASSPVNNYGYTF.

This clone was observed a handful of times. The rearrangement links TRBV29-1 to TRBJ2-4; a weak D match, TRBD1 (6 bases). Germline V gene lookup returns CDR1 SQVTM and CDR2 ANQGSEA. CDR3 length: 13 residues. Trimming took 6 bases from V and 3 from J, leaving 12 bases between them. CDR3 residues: CSVVQGVKNIQYF. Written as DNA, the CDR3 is TGCAGCGTCGTACAGGGTGTCAAAAACATTCAGTACTTC. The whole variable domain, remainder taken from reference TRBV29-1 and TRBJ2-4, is SAVISQKPSRDICQRGTSLTIQCQVDSQVTMMFWYRQQPGQSLTLIATANQGSEATYESGFVIDKFPISRPNLTFSTLTVSNMSPEDSSIYLCSVVQGVKNIQYFGAGTRLSVL.

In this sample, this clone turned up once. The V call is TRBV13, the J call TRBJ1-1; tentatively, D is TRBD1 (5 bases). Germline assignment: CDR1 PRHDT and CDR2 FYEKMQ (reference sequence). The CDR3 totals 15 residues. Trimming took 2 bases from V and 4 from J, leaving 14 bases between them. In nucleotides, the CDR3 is TGTGCCAGCAGCTTATATTGGCCGGGGGGCACTGAAGCTTTCTTT. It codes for CASSLYWPGGTEAFF. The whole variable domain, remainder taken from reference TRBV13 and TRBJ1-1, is AAGVIQSPRHLIKEKRETATLKCYPIPRHDTVYWYQQGPGQDPQFLISFYEKMQSDKGSIPDRFSAQQFSDYHSELNMSSLELGDSALYFCASSLYWPGGTEAFFGQGTRLTVV.

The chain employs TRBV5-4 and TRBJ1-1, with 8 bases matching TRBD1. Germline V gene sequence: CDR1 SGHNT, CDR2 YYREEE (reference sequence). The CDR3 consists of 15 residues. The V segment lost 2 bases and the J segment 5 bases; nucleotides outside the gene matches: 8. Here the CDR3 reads CASSLIRGQRTEAFF. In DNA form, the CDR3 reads TGTGCCAGCAGCTTAATCAGGGGGCAGCGGACTGAAGCTTTCTTT.

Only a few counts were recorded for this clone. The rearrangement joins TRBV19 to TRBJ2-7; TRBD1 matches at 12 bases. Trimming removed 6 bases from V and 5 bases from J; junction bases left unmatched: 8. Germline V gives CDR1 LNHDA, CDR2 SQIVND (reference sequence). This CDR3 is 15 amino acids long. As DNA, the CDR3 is TGTGCCAGTAGGCTGGGACAGGGGGCGAAGGACGAGCAGTACTTC. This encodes CASRLGQGAKDEQYF. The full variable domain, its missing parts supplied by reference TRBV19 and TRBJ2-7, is DGGITQSPKYLFRKEGQNVTLSCEQNLNHDAMYWYRQDPGQGLRLIYYSQIVNDFQKGDIAEGYSVSREKKESFPLTVTSAQKNPTAFYLCASRLGQGAKDEQYFGPGTRLTVT.

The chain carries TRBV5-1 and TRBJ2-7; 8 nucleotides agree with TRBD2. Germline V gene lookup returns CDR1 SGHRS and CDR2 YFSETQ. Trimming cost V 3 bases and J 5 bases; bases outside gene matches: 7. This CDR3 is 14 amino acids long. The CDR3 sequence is CASSSGGAGDEQYF. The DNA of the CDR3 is TGCGCCAGCAGCTCCGGGGGGGCCGGGGACGAGCAGTACTTC.

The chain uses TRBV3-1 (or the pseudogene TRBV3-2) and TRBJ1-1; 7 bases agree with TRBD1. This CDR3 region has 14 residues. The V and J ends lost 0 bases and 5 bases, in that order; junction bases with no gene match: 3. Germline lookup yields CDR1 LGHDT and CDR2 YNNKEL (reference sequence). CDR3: CASSQEAGGTEAFF. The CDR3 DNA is TGTGCCAGCAGCCAAGAGGCAGGGGGAACTGAAGCTTTCTTT.

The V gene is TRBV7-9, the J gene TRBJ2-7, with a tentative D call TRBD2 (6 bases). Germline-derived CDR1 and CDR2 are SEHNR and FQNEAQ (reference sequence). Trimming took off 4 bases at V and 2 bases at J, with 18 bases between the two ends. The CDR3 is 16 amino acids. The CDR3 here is CASSSSEDYQPYEQYF. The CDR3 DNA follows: TGTGCCAGCAGCTCCAGTGAGGACTACCAACCCTACGAGCAGTACTTC.

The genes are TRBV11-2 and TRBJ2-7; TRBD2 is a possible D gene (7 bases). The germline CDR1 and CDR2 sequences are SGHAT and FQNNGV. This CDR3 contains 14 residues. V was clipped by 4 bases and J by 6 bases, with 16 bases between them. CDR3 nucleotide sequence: TGTGCCAGCAGCTCCGGGGGGCGGGGTCTCGAGCAGTACTTC. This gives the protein CASSSGGRGLEQYF.

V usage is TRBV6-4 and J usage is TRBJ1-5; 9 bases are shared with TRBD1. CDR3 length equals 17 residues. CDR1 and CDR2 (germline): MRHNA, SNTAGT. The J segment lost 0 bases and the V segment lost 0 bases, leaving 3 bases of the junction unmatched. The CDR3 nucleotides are TGTGCCAGCAGTGACTCCGGGACAGGGTATAGCAATCAGCCCCAGCATTTT. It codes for CASSDSGTGYSNQPQHF.

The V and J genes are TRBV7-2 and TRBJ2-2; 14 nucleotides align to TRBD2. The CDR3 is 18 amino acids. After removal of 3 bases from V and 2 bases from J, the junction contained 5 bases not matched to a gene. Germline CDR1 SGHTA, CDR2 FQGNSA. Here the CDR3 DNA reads TGTGCCAGCAGCTTCCGGACTAGCGGGGGGACCAACACCGGGGAGCTGTTTTTT. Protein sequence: CASSFRTSGGTNTGELFF.

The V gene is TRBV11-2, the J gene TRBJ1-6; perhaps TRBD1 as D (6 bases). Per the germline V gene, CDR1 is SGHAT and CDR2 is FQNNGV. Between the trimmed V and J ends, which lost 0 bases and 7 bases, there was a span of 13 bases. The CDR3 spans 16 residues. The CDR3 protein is CASSLDSGARNSPLHF. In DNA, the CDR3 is TGTGCCAGCAGCTTAGATTCAGGGGCGCGAAATTCACCCCTCCACTTT.

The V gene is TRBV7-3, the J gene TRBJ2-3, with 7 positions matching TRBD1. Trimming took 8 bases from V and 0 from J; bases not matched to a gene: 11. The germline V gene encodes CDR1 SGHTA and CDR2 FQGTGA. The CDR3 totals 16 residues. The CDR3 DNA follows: TGTGCCAGCCGACCCGGAACACAGGGGAGCACAGATACGCAGTATTTT. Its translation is CASRPGTQGSTDTQYF.

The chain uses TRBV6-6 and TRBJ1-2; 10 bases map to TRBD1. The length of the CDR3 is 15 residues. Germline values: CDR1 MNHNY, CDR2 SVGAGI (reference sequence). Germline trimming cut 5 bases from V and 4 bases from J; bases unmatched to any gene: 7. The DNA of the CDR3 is TGTGCCAGCAGTACATGGGACAGGGGAATCTATGGCTACACCTTC. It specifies CASSTWDRGIYGYTF.

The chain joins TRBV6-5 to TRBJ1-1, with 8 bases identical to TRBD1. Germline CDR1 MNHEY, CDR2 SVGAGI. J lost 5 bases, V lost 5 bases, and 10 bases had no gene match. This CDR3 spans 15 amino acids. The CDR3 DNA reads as TGTGCCAGCAGTCTCGCCACAGGGGGAAAAACTGAAGCTTTCTTT. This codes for CASSLATGGKTEAFF.

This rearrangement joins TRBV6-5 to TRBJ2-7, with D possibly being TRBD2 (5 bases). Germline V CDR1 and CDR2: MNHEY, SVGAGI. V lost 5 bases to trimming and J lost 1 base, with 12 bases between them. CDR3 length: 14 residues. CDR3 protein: CASSMNRDSYEQYF. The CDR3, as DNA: TGTGCCAGCAGTATGAACCGGGATTCCTACGAGCAGTACTTC.

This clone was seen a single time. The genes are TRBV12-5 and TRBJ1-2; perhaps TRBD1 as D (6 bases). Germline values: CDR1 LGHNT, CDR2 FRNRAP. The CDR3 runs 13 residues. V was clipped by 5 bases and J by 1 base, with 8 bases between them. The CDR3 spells CASGGTLNYGYTF. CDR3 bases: TGTGCTAGTGGTGGGACACTTAACTATGGCTACACCTTC.

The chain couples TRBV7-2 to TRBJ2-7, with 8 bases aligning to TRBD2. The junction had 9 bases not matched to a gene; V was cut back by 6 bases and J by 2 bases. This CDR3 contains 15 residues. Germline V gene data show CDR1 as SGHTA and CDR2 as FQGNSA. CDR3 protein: CASSSRGGSAYEQYF. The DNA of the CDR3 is TGTGCCAGCAGTTCCCGGGGGGGCTCCGCCTACGAGCAGTACTTC.

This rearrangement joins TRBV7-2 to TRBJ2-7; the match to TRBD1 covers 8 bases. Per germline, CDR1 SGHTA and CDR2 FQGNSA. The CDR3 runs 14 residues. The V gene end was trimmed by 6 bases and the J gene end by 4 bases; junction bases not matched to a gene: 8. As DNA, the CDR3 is TGTGCCAGCAGTCCCCGGCAGGGGGCTTACGAGCAGTACTTC. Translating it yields CASSPRQGAYEQYF.

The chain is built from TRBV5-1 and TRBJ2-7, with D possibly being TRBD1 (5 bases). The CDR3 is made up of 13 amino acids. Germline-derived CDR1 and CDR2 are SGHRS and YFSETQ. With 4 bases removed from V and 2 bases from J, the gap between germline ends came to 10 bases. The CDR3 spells CASSPDSPYEQYF. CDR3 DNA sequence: TGCGCCAGCAGCCCTGACAGTCCCTACGAGCAGTACTTC.

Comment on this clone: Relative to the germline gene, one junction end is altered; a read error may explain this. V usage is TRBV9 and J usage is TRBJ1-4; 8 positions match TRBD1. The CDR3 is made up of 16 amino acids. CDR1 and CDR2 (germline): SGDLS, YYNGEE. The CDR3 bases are TGTGCCAGCAGCATCACAGGGGGTGCAACTACTGAAAAACTGTTTTTT. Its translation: CASSITGGATTEKLFF. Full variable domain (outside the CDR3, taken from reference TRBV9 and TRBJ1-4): DSGVTQTPKHLITATGQRVTLRCSPRSGDLSVYWYQQSLDQGLQFLIQYYNGEERAKGNILERFSAQQFPDLHSELNLSSLELGDSALYFCASSITGGATTEKLFFGSGTQLSVL.

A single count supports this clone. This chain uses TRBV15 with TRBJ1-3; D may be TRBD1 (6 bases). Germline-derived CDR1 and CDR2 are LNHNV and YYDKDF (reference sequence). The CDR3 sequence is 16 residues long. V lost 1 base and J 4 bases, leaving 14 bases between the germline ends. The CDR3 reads CATSRGTVLAGNTIYF. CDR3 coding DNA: TGTGCCACCAGCAGAGGGACAGTGTTGGCAGGAAACACCATATATTTT.

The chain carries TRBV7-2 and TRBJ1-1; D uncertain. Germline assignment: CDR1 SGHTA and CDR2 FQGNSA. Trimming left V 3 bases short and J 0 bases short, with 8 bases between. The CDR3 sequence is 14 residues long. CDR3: CASSLNMMNTEAFF. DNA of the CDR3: TGTGCCAGCAGCTTGAACATGATGAACACTGAAGCTTTCTTT.